Presented here are 18 T cell receptor beta chains from one specimen sequenced in a study of CD8 T cells in ankylosing spondylitis. MiXCR was run by TCRdb on the 5' RACE reads, yielding one entry per CDR3 protein. The repertoire holds about 360,000 distinct CDR3 sequences, with more than 20% as singletons. The sample was blood, either unsorted or a sorted T cell fraction (not recorded which). Receptors originate from a male donor with ankylosing spondylitis or in good health (not recorded which).

This chain connects TRBV7-2 to TRBJ2-3; D is undetermined. Per germline, CDR1 SGHTA and CDR2 FQGNSA. The CDR3 contains 15 residues. The V gene lost 0 bases and the J gene lost 3 bases, with 10 bases spanning the gap. The CDR3 loop reads CASSLAASETDTQYF. The DNA of the CDR3 is TGTGCCAGCAGCTTAGCCGCGTCGGAGACAGATACGCAGTATTTT.

This sequence joins TRBV11-2 and TRBJ2-5; 9 positions agree with TRBD1. The CDR3 runs 15 residues. V shed 5 bases and J 1 base; nucleotides not matched to a gene: 5. CDR1 SGHAT and CDR2 FQNNGV come from the germline V gene. The chain's CDR3 is CASSHQTGGQETQYF. The CDR3 DNA sequence: TGTGCCAGCAGCCACCAGACAGGGGGCCAAGAGACCCAGTACTTC.

This clonotype was recorded many times. CDR3 loop: CASSQDGTGGGYGYTF. In DNA, the CDR3 is TGCGCCAGCAGCCAAGATGGGACAGGGGGAGGCTATGGCTACACCTTC. The chain combines TRBV4-1 with TRBJ1-2, with 11 bases identical to TRBD1. This CDR3 has 16 amino acids. After removal of 0 bases from V and 4 bases from J, the junction contained 4 bases not matched to a gene. Germline V gene data show CDR1 as MGHRA and CDR2 as YSYEKL.

The CDR3 coding sequence is TGCAGTGCTAGAATAGGACAGGCCTACGAGCAGTACTTC. Its protein product is CSARIGQAYEQYF. The chain joins TRBV20-1 to TRBJ2-7; 7 positions match TRBD1. J was trimmed by 2 bases and V by 2 bases; bases with no gene match: 3. The germline CDR1 and CDR2 sequences are DFQATT and SNEGSKA (reference sequence). The CDR3 sequence is 13 residues long.

This clonotype was seen more than once but under ten times. The rearrangement uses TRBV27 and TRBJ2-3, with D possibly TRBD2 on 5 matching bases. The CDR3 has 16 residues. Per germline, CDR1 MNHEY and CDR2 SMNVEV (reference sequence). The V end lost 3 bases, the J end lost 0 bases, and 13 bases lay between the germline ends. The CDR3 DNA is TGTGCCAGCAGTTTCCACCGGCGGGTCAGCACAGATACGCAGTATTTT. It encodes CASSFHRRVSTDTQYF.

In this sample, this clonotype turned up a few times. V usage is TRBV12-3 or TRBV12-4 and J usage is TRBJ2-1, with 12 positions matching TRBD2. This CDR3 contains 15 residues. Trimming removed 6 bases from V and 7 bases from J; junction bases left unmatched: 7. CDR3 loop: CASSLGLAGTNEQFF. CDR3 DNA: TGTGCCAGCAGCCTAGGACTAGCGGGGACGAATGAGCAGTTCTTC.

This clonotype was observed a few times. The rearrangement joins TRBV2 to TRBJ2-3; D is possibly TRBD1 or TRBD2 (5 bases each). Germline CDR1 is SNHLY and CDR2 is FYNNEI. CDR3 length equals 15 residues. The germline V and J ends were trimmed by 6 bases and 2 bases, with 15 bases remaining between them. The DNA of the CDR3 is TGTGCCAGCAGCGCCGGGACCCAGTCCACAGATACGCAGTATTTT. As protein: CASSAGTQSTDTQYF.

In this sample, this clonotype turned up many times. The rearrangement uses TRBV20-1 and TRBJ2-3; the match to TRBD1 covers 7 bases. The trim removed 6 bases at V and 6 bases at J, leaving 15 bases unmatched. The CDR3 extends over 15 amino acids. Looked up from germline, CDR1 is DFQATT and CDR2 is SNEGSKA (reference sequence). Written as DNA, the CDR3 is TGCAGTGCCCACCCTAACGACAGGGTCCCGGATACGCAGTATTTT. Its protein is CSAHPNDRVPDTQYF.

The sample holds a few counts of this clonotype. The V gene is TRBV7-8, the J gene TRBJ1-1; 8 bases are shared with TRBD1. V trimming: 2 bases; J trimming: 0 bases; junction bases outside the gene matches: 8. The germline CDR1 and CDR2 sequences are SGHVS and FQNEAQ. CDR3 length: 17 amino acids. CDR3 loop: CASSLPQGAPLNTEAFF. In DNA, the CDR3 is TGTGCCAGCAGCTTACCCCAGGGGGCCCCTTTGAACACTGAAGCTTTCTTT. Full variable domain (remainder filled in from reference TRBV7-8 and TRBJ1-1): GAGVSQSPRYKVAKRGQDVALRCDPISGHVSLFWYQQALGQGPEFLTYFQNEAQLDKSGLPSDRFFAERPEGSVSTLKIQRTQQEDSAVYLCASSLPQGAPLNTEAFFGQGTRLTVV.

This clonotype was seen a handful of times. The chain couples TRBV6-4 to TRBJ1-6; no clear D gene. Per the germline V gene, CDR1 is MRHNA and CDR2 is SNTAGT. The CDR3 runs to 14 residues. Deletions cut 0 bases from V and 7 bases from J, with 7 bases between. The CDR3 loop is CASSDSPQNSPLHF. The CDR3 nucleotides are TGTGCCAGCAGTGACTCGCCACAGAATTCACCCCTCCACTTT.

This chain joins TRBV20-1 and TRBJ2-1, with TRBD2 matching 14 bases. The CDR3 spans 16 residues. Germline values: CDR1 DFQATT, CDR2 SNEGSKA (reference sequence). Trimming took 0 bases from V and 5 from J; bases not matched to a gene: 3. The CDR3: CSARDPGLAGDNEQFF. DNA for the CDR3: TGCAGTGCTAGAGATCCGGGACTAGCGGGGGACAATGAGCAGTTCTTC.

The gene calls are TRBV15 and TRBJ1-6; D unresolved. Germline V gene lookup returns CDR1 LNHNV and CDR2 YYDKDF (reference sequence). V was trimmed by 0 bases and J by 7 bases, leaving 10 bases between them. The length of the CDR3 is 15 residues. The CDR3 region has the DNA TGTGCCACCAGCAGAGAGGCAGGAGTGAATTCACCCCTCCACTTT. Amino acid sequence: CATSREAGVNSPLHF.

The chain couples TRBV20-1 to TRBJ1-2; D gene unclear. This CDR3 spans 13 amino acids. In germline, CDR1 is DFQATT, CDR2 SNEGSKA (reference sequence). The V end lost 0 bases, the J end lost 4 bases, and 9 bases lay between the germline ends. The CDR3 DNA follows: TGCAGTGCTAGAGATGTGGGGTTCTATGGCTACACCTTC. Residues: CSARDVGFYGYTF.

In its sample, this clonotype was seen a few times. This rearrangement joins TRBV12-3 or TRBV12-4 to TRBJ2-1; D not certain. V was cut by 1 base and J by 10 bases, with 11 bases left in between. The CDR3 is made up of 13 amino acids. Written as DNA, the CDR3 is TGTGCCAGCAGTTTAGTTTCCGGGTTCGAGCAGTTCTTC. It encodes CASSLVSGFEQFF.

The chain joins TRBV2 to TRBJ2-7; no firm D call. Trimming took 7 bases from V and 3 from J, leaving 10 bases between them. The germline CDR1 and CDR2 sequences are SNHLY and FYNNEI. The CDR3 covers 12 residues. This CDR3 reads CASTEHLYEQYF. The DNA of the CDR3 is TGTGCCAGCACAGAACATCTCTACGAGCAGTACTTC.

This clonotype was recorded many times. The V gene is TRBV12-3 or TRBV12-4, the J gene TRBJ1-1, with D uncertain. The ends were cut back, 3 bases at V and 6 bases at J, with 11 bases in the middle. The CDR3 length is 13 residues. The CDR3 sequence is CASSFNDGAEAFF. CDR3 nucleotide sequence: TGTGCCAGCAGTTTTAACGATGGGGCTGAAGCTTTCTTT.

The rearrangement uses TRBV7-9 and TRBJ2-7; D perhaps matches TRBD2 (6 bases). Germline V gives CDR1 SEHNR, CDR2 FQNEAQ (reference sequence). The CDR3 length is 13 residues. V shed 6 bases and J shed 6 bases, with 15 bases lying between them. The CDR3 region is CASRTGTLGEQYF. The CDR3 DNA follows: TGTGCCAGCAGGACCGGGACTTTGGGCGAGCAGTACTTC.

V and J are TRBV4-1 and TRBJ2-2; tentatively, D is TRBD1 (6 bases). The CDR3 has 16 amino acids. CDR1 is MGHRA and CDR2 is YSYEKL in the germline V gene. V lost 3 bases and J lost 5, with 16 bases in between. Here the CDR3 reads CASSHTDSRGTGELFF. As DNA, the CDR3 is TGCGCCAGCAGCCATACCGACAGTAGGGGGACCGGGGAGCTGTTTTTT.